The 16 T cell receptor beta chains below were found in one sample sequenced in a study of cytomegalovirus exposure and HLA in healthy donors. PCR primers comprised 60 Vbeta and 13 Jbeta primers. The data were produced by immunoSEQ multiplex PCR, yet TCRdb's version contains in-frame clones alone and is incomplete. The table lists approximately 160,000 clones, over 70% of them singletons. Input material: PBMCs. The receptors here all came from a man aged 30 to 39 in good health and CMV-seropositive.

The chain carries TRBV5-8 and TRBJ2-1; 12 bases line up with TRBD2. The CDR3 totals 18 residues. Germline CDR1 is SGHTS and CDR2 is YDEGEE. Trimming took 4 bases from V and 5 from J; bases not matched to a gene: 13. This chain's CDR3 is CASSRPALRTSGDNEQFF. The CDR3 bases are TGTGCCAGCAGCCGTCCAGCCCTTCGGACTAGCGGGGACAATGAGCAGTTCTTC.

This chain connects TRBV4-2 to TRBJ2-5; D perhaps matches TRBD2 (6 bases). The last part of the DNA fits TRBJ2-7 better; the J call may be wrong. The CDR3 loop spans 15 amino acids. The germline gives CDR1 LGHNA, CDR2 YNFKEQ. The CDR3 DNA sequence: TGTGCCAGCAGCCAAGGGGACTCCAGCTCCTACGAGCAGTACTTC. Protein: CASSQGDSSSYEQYF.

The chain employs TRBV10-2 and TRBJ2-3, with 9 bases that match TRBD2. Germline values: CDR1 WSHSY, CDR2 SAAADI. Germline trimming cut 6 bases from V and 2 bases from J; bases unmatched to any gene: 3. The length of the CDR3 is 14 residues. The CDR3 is CASSRLAATDTQYF. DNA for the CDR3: TGCGCCAGCAGCAGACTAGCGGCCACAGATACGCAGTATTTT.

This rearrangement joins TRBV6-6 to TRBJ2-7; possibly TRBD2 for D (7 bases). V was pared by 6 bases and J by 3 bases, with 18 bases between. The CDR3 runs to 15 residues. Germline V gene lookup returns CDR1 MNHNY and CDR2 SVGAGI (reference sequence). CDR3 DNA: TGTGCCAGCAGCGAAACAGGGCGGGAGAACTACGAGCAGTACTTC. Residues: CASSETGRENYEQYF.

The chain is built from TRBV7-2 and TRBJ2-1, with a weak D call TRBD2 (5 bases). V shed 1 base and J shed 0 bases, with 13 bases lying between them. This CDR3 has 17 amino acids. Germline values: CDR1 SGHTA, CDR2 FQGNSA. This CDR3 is CASSLGGLASSYNEQFF. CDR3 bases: TGTGCCAGCAGCTTAGGAGGTCTAGCTAGCTCCTACAATGAGCAGTTCTTC.

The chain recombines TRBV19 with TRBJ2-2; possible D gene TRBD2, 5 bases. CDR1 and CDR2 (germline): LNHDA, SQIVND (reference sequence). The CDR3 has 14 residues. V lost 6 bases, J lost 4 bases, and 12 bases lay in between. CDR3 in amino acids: CASRDSVVTGELFF. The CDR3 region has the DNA TGTGCCAGTAGAGATAGCGTAGTCACCGGGGAGCTGTTTTTT.

The chain's CDR3 is CASKGTSGRSYEQYF. The CDR3 DNA reads TGTGCCAGCAAAGGGACTAGCGGGCGCTCCTACGAGCAGTACTTC. V is TRBV11-2 and J is TRBJ2-7; 12 bases fit TRBD2. The V gene end was trimmed by 7 bases and the J gene end by 0 bases; junction bases not matched to a gene: 4. The germline V gene encodes CDR1 SGHAT and CDR2 FQNNGV. This CDR3 has 15 residues.

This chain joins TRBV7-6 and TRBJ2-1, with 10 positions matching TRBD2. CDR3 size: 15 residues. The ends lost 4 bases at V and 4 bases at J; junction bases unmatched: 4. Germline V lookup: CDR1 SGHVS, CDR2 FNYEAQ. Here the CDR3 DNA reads TGTGCCAGCAGCTATTCTAGCGGGGGATACAATGAGCAGTTCTTC. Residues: CASSYSSGGYNEQFF.

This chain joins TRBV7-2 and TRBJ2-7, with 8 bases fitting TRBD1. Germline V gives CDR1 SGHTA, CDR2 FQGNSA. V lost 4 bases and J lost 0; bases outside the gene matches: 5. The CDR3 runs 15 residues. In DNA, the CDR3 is TGTGCCAGCAGCTGGACACAGGGGGGCTCCTACGAGCAGTACTTC. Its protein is CASSWTQGGSYEQYF.

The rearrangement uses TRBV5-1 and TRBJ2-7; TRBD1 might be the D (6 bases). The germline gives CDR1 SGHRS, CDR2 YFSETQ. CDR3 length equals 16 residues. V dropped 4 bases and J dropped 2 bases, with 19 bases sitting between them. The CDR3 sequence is CASSPTRTDRPYEQYF. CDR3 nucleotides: TGCGCCAGCAGCCCGACCCGGACAGATCGTCCCTACGAGCAGTACTTC.

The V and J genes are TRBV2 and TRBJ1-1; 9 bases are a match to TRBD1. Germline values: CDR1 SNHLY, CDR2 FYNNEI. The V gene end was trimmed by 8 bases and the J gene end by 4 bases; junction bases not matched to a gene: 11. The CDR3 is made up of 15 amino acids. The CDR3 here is CASCPGQGGSTEAFF. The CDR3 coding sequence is TGTGCCAGCTGCCCGGGACAGGGCGGTAGCACTGAAGCTTTCTTT.

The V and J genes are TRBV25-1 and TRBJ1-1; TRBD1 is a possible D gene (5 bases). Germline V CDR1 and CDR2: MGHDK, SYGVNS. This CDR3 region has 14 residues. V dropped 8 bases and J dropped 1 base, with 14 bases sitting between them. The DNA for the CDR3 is TGTGCCAGCCGATCGGCGGGGACGAACACTGAAGCTTTCTTT. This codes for CASRSAGTNTEAFF.

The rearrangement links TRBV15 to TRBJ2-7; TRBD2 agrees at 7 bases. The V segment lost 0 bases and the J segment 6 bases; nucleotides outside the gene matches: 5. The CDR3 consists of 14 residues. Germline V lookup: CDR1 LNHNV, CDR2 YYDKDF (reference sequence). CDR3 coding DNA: TGTGCCACCAGCAGAGATTCTAGCGGTTCCGAGCAGTACTTC. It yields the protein CATSRDSSGSEQYF.

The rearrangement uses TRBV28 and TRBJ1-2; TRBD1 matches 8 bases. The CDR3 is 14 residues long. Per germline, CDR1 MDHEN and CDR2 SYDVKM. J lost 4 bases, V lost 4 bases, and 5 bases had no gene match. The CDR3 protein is CASSSTGEGYGYTF. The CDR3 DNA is TGTGCCAGCAGTTCGACAGGGGAGGGCTATGGCTACACCTTC.

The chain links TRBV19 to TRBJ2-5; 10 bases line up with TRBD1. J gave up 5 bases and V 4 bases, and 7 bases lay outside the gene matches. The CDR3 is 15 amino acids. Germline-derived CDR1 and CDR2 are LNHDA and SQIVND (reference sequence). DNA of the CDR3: TGTGCCAGTAGTACCGGACAGGGGGGCTGGGAGACCCAGTACTTC. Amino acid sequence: CASSTGQGGWETQYF.

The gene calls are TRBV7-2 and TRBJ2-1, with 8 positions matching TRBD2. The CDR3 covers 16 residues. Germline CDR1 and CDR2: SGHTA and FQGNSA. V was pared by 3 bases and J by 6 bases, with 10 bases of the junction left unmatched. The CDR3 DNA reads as TGTGCCAGCAGCTTGACCGGGACTAGTTTAGTCAATGAGCAGTTCTTC. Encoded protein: CASSLTGTSLVNEQFF.